The T cell receptor (delta chain) under discussion was sequenced for a study of gamma-delta T cells after stem cell transplantation (dated by TCRdb to about 2016). The CDR3 covers 18 residues, taking in both the cysteine and the phenylalanine. Here the CDR3 DNA is all that survives: 54 bases in frame from base 1. From the germline V gene, CDR1 is GEAIGNYY and CDR2 is EKD. Concerning this clone: What antigen it recognizes has not been identified. This may arise from a read error, as a much more abundant clone is one base away.

The library came from RT-PCR. The listed sequencing device is Illumina MiSeq. Clonotypes were called again by TCRdb from the public reads via CATT, and duplicate nucleotide sequences were then merged into one entry. This sample is represented by 13,000 to 15,000 delta-chain clones; roughly a third of them were singletons. 3% to 4% of the sample comes from the top ten. Specimen: gamma-delta T cells. The chain joins TRDV2 to TRDJ3, with 7 junctional bases fitting TRDD3. The sequence derives from a human donor. It is not recorded whose cells these are; they may come from a transplant donor. The sequenced DNA: TGTGCCTGTGACCTACTGGGGACGAGCTCCTGGTACACCCGACAGATGTTTTTC. Its protein product is CACDLLGTSSWYTRQMFF.